The 20 T cell receptor beta chains below were found in one sample sequenced in a study of tissue T cells after allogeneic stem cell transplantation (dated by TCRdb to the early 2020s). The method was the immunoSEQ multiplex PCR assay. This immuneACCESS table, as held by TCRdb, lists in-frame sequences with V and J called but not all clones. Of the missing ones, under half trace to an unresolved V gene in checked studies; the others have no known cause. In this sample the table shows thousands of clones, around a third of which occur a single time. The ten biggest clones cover 4.5% of the sample. The intended sense of this specimen's time point label: mouse harvest day 14 after allogeneic transplant. Each mouse graft, delivered by tail vein injection, combined 10^6 splenic CD5+ T cells with 10^7 T-cell-depleted bone marrow cells. Sequencing was carried out using skin. These TCRs come from a female BALB/c mouse given C57BL/6 T cells with graft-versus-host disease after an allogeneic hematopoietic cell transplant.

This clone was observed a handful of times. Genes here carry mouse names. The missing CDR3 end, 1 residue past where the read stops, is filled in from the germline J gene. This sequence joins TRBV15 and TRBJ1-5; 7 bases agree with TRBD1. The CDR3 contains 15 residues. V lost 6 bases, J lost 1 base, and 6 bases stayed unmatched. Germline V gene sequence: CDR1 SGHND, CDR2 FRSKSL. Partial CDR3 DNA: TGTGCCAGCAGCCTCGGGACAGTAAACAACCAGGCTCCGCTT. It translates to CASSLGTVNNQAPL. The whole CDR3 sequence is CASSLGTVNNQAPLF.

This clone ranks as medium-sized. Gene names follow the mouse nomenclature. The read ends 1 residue before the CDR3 terminus; that terminus is restored from the germline J gene. The chain combines TRBV30 with TRBJ2-4; the match to TRBD2 covers 11 bases. Unmatched junction bases numbered 2, after V lost 3 bases and J lost 0 bases. This CDR3 spans 15 amino acids. Germline V gives CDR1 SQVVS, CDR2 ANEGSEA. This chain's CDR3 is CSSRDWGDSQNTLYF. CDR3 DNA, as far as it was read: TGTAGTTCTAGGGACTGGGGGGATAGTCAAAACACCTTGTAC. The full variable domain, its missing parts supplied by reference TRBV30 and TRBJ2-4, is SVLLYQKPNRDICQSGTSLKIQCVADSQVVSMFWYQQFQEQSLMLMATANEGSEATYESGFTKDKFPISRPNLTFSTLTVNNARPGDSSIYFCSSRDWGDSQNTLYFGAGTRLSVL.

This clone has just one count. At one boundary the junction diverges from the germline segment, which might be a read error. Mouse germline and gene names are used. The sequence runs out 1 residue before the end of the CDR3; the remainder is reconstructed from the germline J gene. The chain recombines TRBV26 with TRBJ1-4; D might be TRBD1 (6 bases). The germline CDR1 and CDR2 sequences are KGHPV and FQNQEV (reference sequence). CDR3 length: 14 residues. CDR3 DNA, as far as it was read: TGTGCCAGCATCTCCGGCACAGGGAACGAAAGCTTATTT. As protein: CASISGTGNESLF. The full CDR3 protein is CASISGTGNESLFF.

About this clone: Mouse names are used for the genes. The read terminates 1 residue ahead of where the CDR3 ends, so the germline J gene completes it. V is TRBV15 and J is TRBJ1-1; 7 bases map to TRBD1. Germline V gene data show CDR1 as SGHND and CDR2 as FRSKSL. This CDR3 spans 15 amino acids. Trimming took 4 bases from V and 0 from J; bases not matched to a gene: 5. Here the CDR3 reads CASSSRQGANTEVFF. The CDR3 bases that were read are TGTGCCAGCAGTTCCCGACAGGGTGCAAACACAGAAGTCTTC.

This clone has just a few counts. Mouse germline and gene names are used. From the germline J gene comes the end of the CDR3, since the read stops 1 residue before it. J is TRBJ2-4 and V is TRBV26; 8 bases fit TRBD2. CDR3 length: 13 residues. V lost 8 bases to trimming and J lost 1 base; unmatched junction nucleotides: 2. Germline V gives CDR1 KGHPV, CDR2 FQNQEV (reference sequence). The sequenced part of the CDR3 DNA is TGTGCCAGCGGGGGGGCGGGTCAAAACACCTTGTAC. Protein sequence: CASGGAGQNTLY. The whole CDR3 sequence is CASGGAGQNTLYF.

About this clone itself: Gene names and germline refer to mouse. The read finishes 1 residue shy of the CDR3 end, and the germline J gene is used to complete it. The V call is TRBV1, the J call TRBJ1-1; 9 bases map to TRBD1. The V and J ends lost 4 bases and 11 bases, in that order; junction bases with no gene match: 2. Per germline, CDR1 NSQYPW and CDR2 LRSPGD (reference sequence). CDR3 length equals 11 residues. This chain's CDR3 is CTCSGTGAVFF. Incomplete CDR3 DNA: TGCACCTGCAGTGGGACAGGGGCCGTCTTC.

This clone counts as medium-sized (0.01 to 0.1%). The gene symbols are mouse symbols. The read is 1 residue too short to cover the CDR3 end, so that end is filled in from the germline J gene. The chain employs TRBV19 and TRBJ2-7; possibly TRBD2 for D (5 bases). This CDR3 is built from 11 residues. V gave up 2 bases and J gave up 7 bases, with 7 bases separating them. CDR1 is FNHDT and CDR2 is SITEND in the germline V gene (reference sequence). The CDR3 reads CASSMMGEQYF. The CDR3 bases that were read are TGTGCCAGCAGTATGATGGGGGAACAGTAC.

This clone is medium-sized in the sample. These gene names are mouse names. The read ends 1 residue early relative to the CDR3; the germline J gene fills the gap. The V call is TRBV26, the J call TRBJ2-4, with unresolved D. Looked up from germline, CDR1 is KGHPV and CDR2 is FQNQEV (reference sequence). The CDR3 sequence is 11 residues long. V lost 7 bases and J 2 bases, leaving 4 bases between the germline ends. CDR3: CASNTQNTLYF. CDR3 bases read: TGTGCCAGCAACACTCAAAACACCTTGTAC.

This clone was picked up a small number of times. Gene labels here are mouse ones. The read terminates 1 residue ahead of where the CDR3 ends, so the germline J gene completes it. This chain joins TRBV15 and TRBJ2-5; TRBD1 might be the D (5 bases). The CDR3 length is 11 residues. Germline V gene data show CDR1 as SGHND and CDR2 as FRSKSL. Deletions cut 10 bases from V and 7 bases from J, with 12 bases between. The CDR3 sequence: CATRQGNTQYF. Partial CDR3 DNA: TGTGCCACGAGGCAGGGAAACACCCAGTAC. Full variable domain (missing parts from reference TRBV15 and TRBJ2-5): DAGVTQTPRHEVAEKGQTIILKCEPVSGHNDLFWYRQTKIQGLELLSYFRSKSLMEDGGAFKDRFKAEMLNSSFSTLKIQPTEPKDSAVYLCATRQGNTQYFGPGTRLLVL.

The table lists this clone with a few counts. Here the gene names and germline are mouse. The CDR3 extends 1 residue past the end of the read, so its final part is completed from the germline J gene. This chain links TRBV26 with TRBJ2-1, with 7 bases lining up with TRBD1. The CDR3 runs 13 residues. V lost 7 bases to trimming and J lost 4 bases; unmatched junction nucleotides: 4. CDR1 and CDR2 (germline): KGHPV, FQNQEV (reference sequence). CDR3 region: CASNGQEYAEQFF. The CDR3 bases that were read are TGTGCCAGCAACGGACAGGAGTATGCTGAGCAGTTC.

As to this clone: These gene names are mouse names. With the read ending 1 residue before the CDR3 end, the germline J gene is used to fill in that end. This chain connects TRBV20 to TRBJ1-4; D gene ambiguous. The V end was cut by 3 bases, the J end by 3 bases, with 8 bases between. The germline V gene encodes CDR1 GFQATS and CDR2 STVNSAI. This CDR3 region has 13 residues. The CDR3 bases that were read are TGTGGTGCTAGAGGCCAAGCCAACGAAAGATTATTT. Protein product: CGARGQANERLF. The whole CDR3 is CGARGQANERLFF.

About this clone: Gene names are the mouse ones. The sequenced part of the CDR3 DNA is TGTGCCAGCAGTCCCCGGGACTGGGGGGGCGCCGGTCAAAACACCTTGTAC. Its translation is CASSPRDWGGAGQNTLY. The CDR3 as a whole reads CASSPRDWGGAGQNTLYF. This chain joins TRBV26 and TRBJ2-4; 14 bases align to TRBD2. The read finishes 1 residue shy of the CDR3 end, and the germline J gene is used to complete it. CDR1 and CDR2 (germline): KGHPV, FQNQEV (reference sequence). There are 18 residues in the CDR3. Trimming took 4 bases from V and 1 from J; bases not matched to a gene: 7.

Concerning this clone itself: Gene names and germline refer to mouse. The read comes to an end 1 residue before the CDR3 does, leaving the germline J gene to fill in the end. The chain has TRBV26 and TRBJ2-5; tentative D call: TRBD2 (6 bases). Germline V gives CDR1 KGHPV, CDR2 FQNQEV (reference sequence). V gave up 4 bases and J gave up 2 bases, with 10 bases separating them. There are 14 residues in the CDR3. The sequenced part of the CDR3 DNA is TGTGCCAGCAGTCCTCCGGGGGGCCAAGACACCCAGTAC. This translates into CASSPPGGQDTQY. The entire CDR3 protein is CASSPPGGQDTQYF.

This clone showed up just a few times. Gene names are mouse gene names. With the read ending 1 residue before the CDR3 end, the germline J gene is used to fill in that end. This rearrangement joins TRBV26 to TRBJ1-1, with unresolved D. This CDR3 is 13 amino acids long. Germline V gene sequence: CDR1 KGHPV, CDR2 FQNQEV (reference sequence). Trimming took off 4 bases at V and 0 bases at J, with 6 bases between the two ends. CDR3 DNA, as far as it was read: TGTGCCAGCAGTCGACTTGCAAACACAGAAGTCTTC. It codes for CASSRLANTEVF. The whole CDR3 region reads CASSRLANTEVFF.

This clone was detected only a few times. Gene names and germline match the mouse. The CDR3 end is not reached by the read, which stops 1 residue before it; the germline J gene fills it in. The chain couples TRBV26 to TRBJ1-1; unclear D gene. The germline V and J ends were trimmed by 2 bases and 4 bases, with 5 bases remaining between them. CDR3 length: 12 amino acids. In germline, CDR1 is KGHPV, CDR2 FQNQEV (reference sequence). Incomplete CDR3 DNA: TGTGCCAGCAGTCTGGACTTCACAGAAGTCTTC. Translated: CASSLDFTEVF. The CDR3, in full, reads CASSLDFTEVFF.

Points on this clone: The gene names here belong to mouse. The DNA ends 1 residue before the CDR3 does, and the rest of the CDR3 is filled in from the germline J gene. The chain carries TRBV23 and TRBJ2-3; the listed D gene, TRBD2, was not tested against the DNA. Germline lookup yields CDR1 KGHTA and CDR2 FQNQQP. The CDR3 extends over 15 amino acids. The CDR3 spells CSSRLGGPSAETLYF. The CDR3 DNA, read in part, is TGCTCCAGCAGACTGGGGGGGCCTAGTGCAGAAACGCTGTAT.

This clone has a handful of counts. Here the gene names and germline are mouse. The sequenced fragment ends 1 residue before the CDR3 boundary, so the rest is inferred from the germline J gene. The chain employs TRBV26 and TRBJ2-2; 7 nucleotides line up with TRBD1. The CDR3 length is 14 residues. J lost 7 bases, V lost 2 bases, and 4 bases had no gene match. The germline V gene encodes CDR1 KGHPV and CDR2 FQNQEV (reference sequence). This CDR3 is CASSLEQGFGQLYF. The CDR3 bases that were read are TGTGCCAGCAGTCTGGAACAGGGGTTCGGGCAGCTCTAC.

This clone was recorded a few times. The genes and germline here are from mouse. The sequence runs out 1 residue before the end of the CDR3; the remainder is reconstructed from the germline J gene. V usage is TRBV26 and J usage is TRBJ1-1; weak D call: TRBD1 (5 bases). V lost 2 bases, J lost 4 bases, and 5 bases lay in between. Looked up from germline, CDR1 is KGHPV and CDR2 is FQNQEV (reference sequence). The CDR3 spans 12 residues. The CDR3: CASSLDSTEVFF. The CDR3 DNA, read in part, is TGTGCCAGCAGTCTGGACAGCACAGAAGTCTTC.

This clone is deemed medium-sized. Mouse names are used for the genes. The read terminates 1 residue ahead of where the CDR3 ends, so the germline J gene completes it. The gene calls are TRBV31 and TRBJ2-5, with D perhaps matching TRBD2 (6 bases). The germline CDR1 and CDR2 sequences are GKSSPN and SITVG. V lost 1 base and J lost 1, with 6 bases in between. The CDR3 spans 13 residues. The CDR3: CAWSPGDQDTQYF. The sequenced part of the CDR3 DNA is TGTGCCTGGAGTCCTGGGGACCAAGACACCCAGTAC.

This clone was observed a few times. Genes and germline come from the mouse. The read gets to within 1 residue of the CDR3 end, and the germline J gene fills in the rest. The chain links TRBV3 to TRBJ2-1; unclear D gene. Trimming cost V 3 bases and J 0 bases, with 6 bases left between them. This CDR3 spans 14 amino acids. Germline assignment: CDR1 SNHLY and CDR2 FYNGKV (reference sequence). The CDR3 sequence: CASSFDFNYAEQFF. CDR3 DNA (partial): TGTGCCAGCAGCTTCGACTTTAACTATGCTGAGCAGTTC. Variable domain in full (rest from reference TRBV3 and TRBJ2-1): GPKVLQIPSHQIIDMGQMVTLNCDPVSNHLYFYWYKQILGQQMEFLVNFYNGKVMEKSKLFKDQFSVERPDGSYFTLKIQPTALEDSAVYFCASSFDFNYAEQFFGPGTRLTVL.